What follows are 28 T cell receptor beta chains derived from one specimen sequenced in a study of T cell responses to AZD1222 COVID-19 vaccine. TCRdb keeps only in-frame clones here, not all; method: immunoSEQ multiplex PCR. The sample yields roughly 130,000 clones, approximately 90% seen once. Here the sequenced sample was peripheral blood, taken 28 days after the second AZD1222 dose. Source of these receptors: an adult who received the AZD1222 COVID-19 vaccine.

This clone showed up just once. The chain recombines TRBV6-5 with TRBJ2-1; D might be TRBD1 (6 bases). The CDR3 is 15 amino acids. Germline CDR1 is MNHEY and CDR2 is SVGAGI. V dropped 8 bases and J dropped 4 bases, with 18 bases sitting between them. In DNA, the CDR3 is TGTGCCAGCGGTCGTAGAGGGGGTGGGTACAATGAGCAGTTCTTC. Translated: CASGRRGGGYNEQFF.

The table lists this clone with a count of one. This chain uses TRBV19 with TRBJ2-3; maybe TRBD2 (5 bases). V lost 1 base to trimming and J lost 4 bases, with 9 bases between them. This CDR3 is built from 14 residues. The germline CDR1 and CDR2 sequences are LNHDA and SQIVND (reference sequence). The CDR3 bases are TGTGCCAGTAGTATAGGGAGGTCCTCAGATACGCAGTATTTT. Its translation: CASSIGRSSDTQYF.

CDR3 sequence reads: CASSQVVGNEQFF. The DNA of the CDR3 is TGTGCCAGCAGCCAAGTGGTCGGAAATGAGCAGTTCTTC. This chain connects TRBV14 to TRBJ2-1, with D unclear. The V end lost 1 base, the J end lost 7 bases, and 8 bases lay between the germline ends. Germline V gene data show CDR1 as SGHDN and CDR2 as FVKESK. This CDR3 has 13 residues. Full variable domain (outside the CDR3, taken from reference TRBV14 and TRBJ2-1): EAGVTQFPSHSVIEKGQTVTLRCDPISGHDNLYWYRRVMGKEIKFLLHFVKESKQDESGMPNNRFLAERTGGTYSTLKVQPAELEDSGVYFCASSQVVGNEQFFGPGTRLTVL.

This clone was seen a single time. The chain combines TRBV7-3 with TRBJ1-1, with a weak D call TRBD1 (5 bases). Germline V lookup: CDR1 SGHTA, CDR2 FQGTGA. The V end lost 5 bases, the J end lost 1 base, and 8 bases lay between the germline ends. The CDR3 contains 13 residues. DNA for the CDR3: TGTGCCAGCAGCCCGAGGGGGAACACTGAAGCTTTCTTT. It specifies CASSPRGNTEAFF.

As DNA, the CDR3 is TGTGCCAGCAGCAGGGGACAGAAAGCCAAAAACATTCAGTACTTC. It translates to CASSRGQKAKNIQYF. The chain combines TRBV7-2 with TRBJ2-4; 7 bases agree with TRBD1. Germline V lookup: CDR1 SGHTA, CDR2 FQGNSA. Unmatched junction bases numbered 4, after V lost 5 bases and J lost 0 bases. This CDR3 has 15 amino acids. Complete variable domain (other parts from reference TRBV7-2 and TRBJ2-4): GAGVSQSPSNKVTEKGKDVELRCDPISGHTALYWYRQSLGQGLEFLIYFQGNSAPDKSGLPSDRFSAERTGGSVSTLTIQRTQQEDSAVYLCASSRGQKAKNIQYFGAGTRLSVL.

This sequence joins TRBV28 and TRBJ1-2; maybe TRBD1 (5 bases). V shed 5 bases and J shed 8 bases, with 21 bases lying between them. CDR1 and CDR2 (germline): MDHEN, SYDVKM. There are 15 residues in the CDR3. The DNA of the CDR3 is TGTGCCAGCAGTGACCTATCCACAGGCCCTGTCGGCTACACCTTC. Its translation: CASSDLSTGPVGYTF.

This clone came up a few times. The V call is TRBV5-1, the J call TRBJ2-7; 14 nucleotides line up with TRBD2. With 0 bases clipped from V and 6 bases from J, the junction kept 5 bases outside the gene matches. CDR1 is SGHRS, CDR2 YFSETQ, per germline. The CDR3 is 16 residues long. CDR3 loop: CASSLGGTSGSSEQYF. The CDR3 nucleotides are TGCGCCAGCAGCTTGGGTGGGACTAGCGGGAGTTCCGAGCAGTACTTC.

The chain couples TRBV28 to TRBJ2-7; D ambiguous. Germline V CDR1 and CDR2: MDHEN, SYDVKM. CDR3 length: 16 amino acids. Trimming left V 2 bases short and J 3 bases short, with 17 bases between. The CDR3 coding sequence is TGTGCCAGCAGTTTAGGACCTGATTGGATTGTCTACGAGCAGTACTTC. It codes for CASSLGPDWIVYEQYF.

The genes are TRBV29-1 and TRBJ1-1; 7 bases map to TRBD1. V was pared by 8 bases and J by 5 bases, with 8 bases of the junction left unmatched. The CDR3 runs 12 residues. Looked up from germline, CDR1 is SQVTM and CDR2 is ANQGSEA. The DNA for the CDR3 is TGCAGCACGCGACAGGGAGATACTGAAGCTTTCTTT. Its translation is CSTRQGDTEAFF.

The chain recombines TRBV7-9 with TRBJ2-1; tentatively, D is TRBD2 (5 bases). Trimming took off 5 bases at V and 5 bases at J, with 13 bases between the two ends. Germline assignment: CDR1 SEHNR and CDR2 FQNEAQ (reference sequence). The length of the CDR3 is 14 residues. The DNA for the CDR3 is TGTGCCAGCAGCCCAGAGGGAGTCCACAATGAGCAGTTCTTC. Amino acid sequence: CASSPEGVHNEQFF.

The V and J genes are TRBV19 and TRBJ2-5; D unclear. The CDR3 sequence is 13 residues long. V lost 3 bases and J 2 bases, leaving 7 bases between the germline ends. CDR1 is LNHDA, CDR2 SQIVND, per germline (reference sequence). CDR3 protein: CASSIPAQETQYF. The DNA for the CDR3 is TGTGCCAGTAGTATTCCAGCGCAAGAGACCCAGTACTTC.

The chain combines TRBV7-9 with TRBJ2-3; the match to TRBD2 covers 9 bases. Trimming took 8 bases from V and 3 from J; bases not matched to a gene: 9. The CDR3 sequence is 15 residues long. Germline CDR1 SEHNR, CDR2 FQNEAQ (reference sequence). The CDR3 is CASAKAAGGTDTQYF. CDR3 DNA sequence: TGTGCCAGCGCAAAGGCGGCGGGGGGGACAGATACGCAGTATTTT.

V usage is TRBV5-1 and J usage is TRBJ2-7; D remains ambiguous. Germline CDR1 and CDR2: SGHRS and YFSETQ. The CDR3 runs to 14 residues. Trimming pared 1 base from V and 0 bases from J, leaving 8 bases between. CDR3 amino acids: CASSLFPDSYEQYF. The CDR3 coding sequence is TGCGCCAGCAGCTTGTTCCCGGACTCCTACGAGCAGTACTTC.

The genes are TRBV27 and TRBJ2-7, with D perhaps matching TRBD2 (6 bases). Looked up from germline, CDR1 is MNHEY and CDR2 is SMNVEV (reference sequence). The CDR3 length is 14 residues. Trimming took off 4 bases at V and 2 bases at J, with 12 bases between the two ends. The CDR3 loop reads CASSYGSGTYEQYF. Here the CDR3 DNA reads TGTGCCAGCAGTTATGGTAGCGGAACCTACGAGCAGTACTTC.

The chain has TRBV7-9 and TRBJ2-5, with 8 bases identical to TRBD1. With V trimmed by 4 bases and J by 4 bases, 2 bases remained unmatched. The germline gives CDR1 SEHNR, CDR2 FQNEAQ (reference sequence). This CDR3 is 13 amino acids long. The CDR3 DNA is TGTGCCAGCAGCTGGGGACAGGTAGAGACCCAGTACTTC. This sequence encodes CASSWGQVETQYF. The entire variable domain, with the rest obtained from reference TRBV7-9 and TRBJ2-5, is as follows: DTGVSQNPRHKITKRGQNVTFRCDPISEHNRLYWYRQTLGQGPEFLTYFQNEAQLEKSRLLSDRFSAERPKGSFSTLEIQRTEQGDSAMYLCASSWGQVETQYFGPGTRLLVL.

This clone appeared once. The V gene is TRBV7-9, the J gene TRBJ1-2; D gene ambiguous. There are 15 residues in the CDR3. With 0 bases removed from V and 9 bases from J, the gap between germline ends came to 17 bases. CDR1 SEHNR and CDR2 FQNEAQ come from the germline V gene (reference sequence). The CDR3 DNA reads TGTGCCAGCAGCTTAGCGTCCTCAGGCGTTTGGCGCTACACCTTC. It codes for CASSLASSGVWRYTF.

The V call is TRBV5-1, the J call TRBJ1-4, with D possibly matching TRBD1 (6 bases). CDR1 and CDR2 (germline): SGHRS, YFSETQ. The CDR3 spans 15 residues. Trimming cost V 0 bases and J 8 bases, with 14 bases left between them. The CDR3 loop reads CASSLDGGLEEKLFF. The CDR3, as DNA: TGCGCCAGCAGCTTGGACGGGGGCCTTGAAGAAAAACTGTTTTTT. Using reference TRBV5-1 and TRBJ1-4 for the parts outside the CDR3, the full variable domain is KAGVTQTPRYLIKTRGQQVTLSCSPISGHRSVSWYQQTPGQGLQFLFEYFSETQRNKGNFPGRFSGRQFSNSRSEMNVSTLELGDSALYLCASSLDGGLEEKLFFGSGTQLSVL.

This chain uses TRBV5-6 with TRBJ1-5; D not certain. The CDR3 contains 15 residues. V was trimmed by 0 bases and J by 3 bases, leaving 10 bases between them. The V gene's germline CDR1 is SGHDT and CDR2 YYEEEE. This CDR3 is CASSLENRANQPQHF. The CDR3 DNA reads TGTGCCAGCAGCTTGGAAAATAGGGCCAATCAGCCCCAGCATTTT.

This chain links TRBV18 with TRBJ1-1; D gene ambiguous. Per the germline V gene, CDR1 is KGHSH and CDR2 is LQKENI. This CDR3 has 14 residues. The germline V and J ends were trimmed by 1 base and 0 bases, with 6 bases remaining between them. CDR3 sequence: CASSPRHVNTEAFF. Here the CDR3 DNA reads TGTGCCAGCTCACCACGGCACGTGAACACTGAAGCTTTCTTT. Full variable domain (remainder filled in from reference TRBV18 and TRBJ1-1): NAGVMQNPRHLVRRRGQEARLRCSPMKGHSHVYWYRQLPEEGLKFMVYLQKENIIDESGMPKERFSAEFPKEGPSILRIQQVVRGDSAAYFCASSPRHVNTEAFFGQGTRLTVV.

This chain uses TRBV7-2 with TRBJ1-2, with 9 positions matching TRBD1. CDR1 and CDR2 (germline): SGHTA, FQGNSA. This CDR3 comprises 15 residues. The V gene end was trimmed by 5 bases and the J gene end by 3 bases; junction bases not matched to a gene: 7. CDR3 bases: TGTGCCAGCAGCCAAGGACAGGGGCGTCACTATGGCTACACCTTC. This translates into CASSQGQGRHYGYTF.

The chain uses TRBV28 and TRBJ2-5; TRBD2 aligns across 12 bases. From germline, CDR1 is MDHEN and CDR2 SYDVKM. V gave up 2 bases and J gave up 6 bases; unmatched junction bases: 19. The CDR3 covers 20 residues. The DNA of the CDR3 is TGTGCCAGCAGTTTAGTTGGTTGGCTAGCGGGAGGGCCGGAGATAAAGACCCAGTACTTC. This codes for CASSLVGWLAGGPEIKTQYF.

The chain recombines TRBV6-1 with TRBJ2-2, with D possibly matching TRBD2 (6 bases). CDR3 size: 17 residues. Per germline, CDR1 MNHNS and CDR2 SASEGT. Trimming left V 3 bases short and J 4 bases short, with 18 bases between. As DNA, the CDR3 is TGTGCCAGCAGTGACCCTCATGCTAGCGTAGGCACCGGGGAGCTGTTTTTT. Translated, it gives CASSDPHASVGTGELFF.

V usage is TRBV5-6 and J usage is TRBJ2-5; 7 nucleotides line up with TRBD1. After removal of 4 bases from V and 4 bases from J, the junction contained 7 bases not matched to a gene. From germline, CDR1 is SGHDT and CDR2 YYEEEE. The length of the CDR3 is 14 residues. CDR3 DNA: TGTGCCAGCAGCGTACTTGGGACAGCAGAGACCCAGTACTTC. It specifies CASSVLGTAETQYF.

The rearrangement joins TRBV14 to TRBJ2-2, with 9 bases that match TRBD1. Germline V lookup: CDR1 SGHDN, CDR2 FVKESK. The CDR3 consists of 15 residues. Unmatched junction bases numbered 7, after V lost 5 bases and J lost 6 bases. The CDR3 is CASSGSDRGPGELFF. DNA of the CDR3: TGTGCCAGCAGCGGATCGGACAGGGGTCCCGGGGAGCTGTTTTTT.

CDR3 loop: CASSGQGASGNSPLHF. CDR3 bases: TGTGCCAGCAGCGGACAGGGGGCGTCGGGCAATTCACCCCTCCACTTT. This rearrangement joins TRBV9 to TRBJ1-6; 10 bases agree with TRBD1. The CDR3 runs 16 residues. Germline CDR1 reads SGDLS; CDR2 reads YYNGEE. V lost 3 bases to trimming and J lost 7 bases; unmatched junction nucleotides: 7.

The rearrangement uses TRBV10-2 and TRBJ2-7; TRBD2 matches at 13 bases. Germline CDR1 and CDR2: WSHSY and SAAADI. This CDR3 spans 14 amino acids. With V trimmed by 6 bases and J by 5 bases, 4 bases remained unmatched. The CDR3, as DNA: TGCGCCAGCAGGGGGGGACTAGCGGGAAACGAGCAGTACTTC. Translated, it gives CASRGGLAGNEQYF.

This chain connects TRBV9 to TRBJ1-6; no firm D call. Germline assignment: CDR1 SGDLS and CDR2 YYNGEE. The CDR3 totals 12 residues. Deletions cut 0 bases from V and 8 bases from J, with 3 bases between. This CDR3 reads CASSVADSPLHF. Written as DNA, the CDR3 is TGTGCCAGCAGCGTAGCTGATTCACCCCTCCACTTT.

CDR3 nucleotides: TGCAGCGTTGAACCACCCCCAGCGGGGGGGCCCTACAATGAGCAGTTCTTC. Its protein product is CSVEPPPAGGPYNEQFF. The genes are TRBV29-1 and TRBJ2-1; TRBD2 matches 10 bases. V gave up 2 bases and J gave up 2 bases; unmatched junction bases: 9. Germline V lookup: CDR1 SQVTM, CDR2 ANQGSEA. The CDR3 totals 17 residues.